The sequence of this T cell receptor (beta chain) was determined in a study of T-cell memory formation after mild COVID-19. TCRdb re-called the 5' RACE reads with MiXCR, one entry per CDR3 protein. The data contain fewer than 450,000 distinct CDR3 sequences, less than 25% of them seen just once; the ten biggest clones take up around 8.7%. The CDR3 loop spans 13 amino acids. Germline lookup yields CDR1 MDHEN and CDR2 SYDVKM. V lost 2 bases and J 3 bases, leaving 8 bases between the germline ends. This clonotype has at least ten counts. Its specificity is unknown. General study points: Clones that got smaller from day 15 to 85 had even CD4/CD8, while clones growing later tipped toward CD4+.

This sequence joins TRBV28 and TRBJ2-7; perhaps TRBD2 as D (6 bases). What was sequenced was PBMCs or a T cell subset sorted from them (not recorded which). The clonotype originates from an adult woman who had mild COVID-19 (a few samples of this study predate the infection). Cell type and time point are not known. This chain's CDR3 is CASSLLGGYEQYF. As DNA, the CDR3 is TGTGCCAGCAGTTTACTCGGGGGCTACGAGCAGTACTTC.